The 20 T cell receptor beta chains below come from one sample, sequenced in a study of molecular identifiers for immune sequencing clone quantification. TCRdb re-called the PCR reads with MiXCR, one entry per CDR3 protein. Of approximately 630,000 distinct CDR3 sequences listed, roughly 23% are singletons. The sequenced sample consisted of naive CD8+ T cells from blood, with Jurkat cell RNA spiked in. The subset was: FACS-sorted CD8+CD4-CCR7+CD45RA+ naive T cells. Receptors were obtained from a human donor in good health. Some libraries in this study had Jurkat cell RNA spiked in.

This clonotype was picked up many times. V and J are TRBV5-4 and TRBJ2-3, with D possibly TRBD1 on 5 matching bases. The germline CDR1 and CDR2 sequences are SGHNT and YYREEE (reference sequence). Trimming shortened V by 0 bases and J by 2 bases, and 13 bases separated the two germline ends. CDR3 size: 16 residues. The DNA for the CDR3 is TGTGCCAGCAGCTTGGCGTGGCAGGGTGTCACAGATACGCAGTATTTT. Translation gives CASSLAWQGVTDTQYF.

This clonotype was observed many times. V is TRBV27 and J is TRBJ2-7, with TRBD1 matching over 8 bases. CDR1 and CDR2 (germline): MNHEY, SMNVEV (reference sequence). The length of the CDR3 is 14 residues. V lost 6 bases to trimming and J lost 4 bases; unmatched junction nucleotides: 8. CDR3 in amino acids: CASSPGQGGYEQYF. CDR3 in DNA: TGTGCCAGCAGCCCTGGACAGGGCGGGTACGAGCAGTACTTC.

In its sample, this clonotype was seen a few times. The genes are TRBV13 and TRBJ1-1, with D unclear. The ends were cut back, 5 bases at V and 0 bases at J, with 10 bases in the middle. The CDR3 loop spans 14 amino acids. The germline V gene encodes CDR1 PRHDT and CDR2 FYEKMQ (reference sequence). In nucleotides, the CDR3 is TGTGCCAGCAGCCAGGATGCCTTGAACACTGAAGCTTTCTTT. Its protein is CASSQDALNTEAFF.

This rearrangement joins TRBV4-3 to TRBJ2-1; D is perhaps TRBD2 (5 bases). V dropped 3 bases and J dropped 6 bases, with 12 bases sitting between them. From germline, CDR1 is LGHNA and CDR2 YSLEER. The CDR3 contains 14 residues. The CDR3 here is CASSHGVYGNEQFF. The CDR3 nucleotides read TGCGCCAGCAGCCACGGGGTCTATGGCAATGAGCAGTTCTTC.

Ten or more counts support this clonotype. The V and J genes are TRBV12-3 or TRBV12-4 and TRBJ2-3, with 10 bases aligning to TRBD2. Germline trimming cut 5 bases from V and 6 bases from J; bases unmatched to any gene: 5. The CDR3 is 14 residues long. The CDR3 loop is CASSPGTSADTQYF. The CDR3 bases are TGTGCCAGCAGTCCCGGGACTAGCGCGGATACGCAGTATTTT.

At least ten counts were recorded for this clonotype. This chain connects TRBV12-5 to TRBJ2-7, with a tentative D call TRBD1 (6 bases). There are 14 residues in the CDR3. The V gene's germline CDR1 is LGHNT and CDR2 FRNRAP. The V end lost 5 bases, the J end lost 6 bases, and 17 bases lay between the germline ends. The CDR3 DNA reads TGTGCTAGTGGTCCCGCTTACAGGGTAGGCGAGCAGTACTTC. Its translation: CASGPAYRVGEQYF.

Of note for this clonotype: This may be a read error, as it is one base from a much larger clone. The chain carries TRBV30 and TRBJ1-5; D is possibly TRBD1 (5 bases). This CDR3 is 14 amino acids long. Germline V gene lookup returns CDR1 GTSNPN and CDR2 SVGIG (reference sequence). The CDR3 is CARSFGGTNQPQHF. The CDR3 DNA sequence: TGTGCCCGGAGTTTCGGAGGGACGAATCAGCCCCAGCATTTT.

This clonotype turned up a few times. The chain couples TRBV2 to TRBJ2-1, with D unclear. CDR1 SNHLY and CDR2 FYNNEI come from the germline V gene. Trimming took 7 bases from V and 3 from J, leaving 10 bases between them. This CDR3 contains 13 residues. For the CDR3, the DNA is TGTGCCAGCAAGGACGACAACTACAATGAGCAGTTCTTC. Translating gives CASKDDNYNEQFF.

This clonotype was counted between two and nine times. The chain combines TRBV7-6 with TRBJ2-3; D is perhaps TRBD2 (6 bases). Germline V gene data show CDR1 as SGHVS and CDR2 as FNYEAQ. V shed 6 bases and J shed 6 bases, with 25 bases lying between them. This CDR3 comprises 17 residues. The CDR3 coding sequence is TGTGCCAGCAGTCCATGGGGAGGATCTGCATACACGGATACGCAGTATTTT. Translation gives CASSPWGGSAYTDTQYF.

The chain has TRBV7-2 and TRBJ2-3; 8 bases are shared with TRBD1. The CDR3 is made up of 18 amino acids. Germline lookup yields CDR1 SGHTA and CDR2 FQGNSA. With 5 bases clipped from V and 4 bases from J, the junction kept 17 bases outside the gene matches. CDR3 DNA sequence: TGTGCCAGCAGCCACTCCTGGACCGGGACAGGAAGATCAGATACGCAGTATTTT. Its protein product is CASSHSWTGTGRSDTQYF.

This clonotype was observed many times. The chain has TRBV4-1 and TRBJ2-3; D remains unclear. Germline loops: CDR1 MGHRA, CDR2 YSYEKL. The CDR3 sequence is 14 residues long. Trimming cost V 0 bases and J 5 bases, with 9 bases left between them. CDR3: CASSQDMGIDTQYF. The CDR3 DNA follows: TGCGCCAGCAGCCAAGATATGGGAATAGATACGCAGTATTTT.

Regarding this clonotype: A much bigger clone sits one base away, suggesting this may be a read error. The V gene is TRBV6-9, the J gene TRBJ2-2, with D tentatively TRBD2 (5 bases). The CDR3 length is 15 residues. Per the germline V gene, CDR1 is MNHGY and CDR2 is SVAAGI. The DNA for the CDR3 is TGTGCCGGCAGATCACCGGGGATGGGGACCGGGGAGCTGTTTTTT. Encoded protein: CAGRSPGMGTGELFF.

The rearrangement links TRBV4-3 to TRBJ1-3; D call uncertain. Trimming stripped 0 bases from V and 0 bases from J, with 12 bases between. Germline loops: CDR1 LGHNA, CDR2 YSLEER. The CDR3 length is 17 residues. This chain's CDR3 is CASSQDRATDSGNTIYF. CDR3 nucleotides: TGCGCCAGCAGCCAAGATAGGGCTACAGACTCTGGAAACACCATATATTTT.

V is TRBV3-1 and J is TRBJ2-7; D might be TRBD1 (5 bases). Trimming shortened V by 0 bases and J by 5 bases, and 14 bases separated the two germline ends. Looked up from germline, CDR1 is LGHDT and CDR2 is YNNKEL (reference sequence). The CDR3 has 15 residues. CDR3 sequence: CASSQDGQGQHEQYF. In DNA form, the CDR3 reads TGTGCCAGCAGCCAAGACGGCCAGGGTCAGCACGAGCAGTACTTC.

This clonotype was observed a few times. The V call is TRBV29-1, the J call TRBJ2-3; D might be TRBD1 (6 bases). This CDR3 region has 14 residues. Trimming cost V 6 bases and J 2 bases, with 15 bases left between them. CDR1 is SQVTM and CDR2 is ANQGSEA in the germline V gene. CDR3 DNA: TGCAGCGTCGAGACGACAGGACCCACAGATACGCAGTATTTT. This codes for CSVETTGPTDTQYF.

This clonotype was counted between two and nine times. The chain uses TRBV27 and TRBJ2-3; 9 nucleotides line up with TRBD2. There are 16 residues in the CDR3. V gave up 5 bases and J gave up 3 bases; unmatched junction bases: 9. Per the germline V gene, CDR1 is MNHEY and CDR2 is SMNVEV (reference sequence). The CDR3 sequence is CASSTGVSGSTDTQYF. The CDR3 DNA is TGTGCCAGCAGTACCGGCGTTAGCGGGAGTACAGATACGCAGTATTTT.

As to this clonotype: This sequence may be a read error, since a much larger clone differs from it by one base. The CDR3 spells CAGSELEYEQYF. The CDR3 DNA reads as TGTGCCGGCAGTGAATTAGAGTACGAGCAGTACTTC. The J gene is TRBJ2-7, the V gene TRBV25-1; D unresolved. Germline CDR1 and CDR2: MGHDK and SYGVNS. CDR3 length: 12 amino acids.

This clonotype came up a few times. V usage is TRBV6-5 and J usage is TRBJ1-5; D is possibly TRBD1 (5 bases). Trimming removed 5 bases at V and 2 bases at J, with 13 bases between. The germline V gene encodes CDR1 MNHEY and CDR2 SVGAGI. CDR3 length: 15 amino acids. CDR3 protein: CASSTTRDGNQPQHF. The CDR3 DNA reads TGTGCCAGCAGTACAACCCGGGACGGCAATCAGCCCCAGCATTTT.

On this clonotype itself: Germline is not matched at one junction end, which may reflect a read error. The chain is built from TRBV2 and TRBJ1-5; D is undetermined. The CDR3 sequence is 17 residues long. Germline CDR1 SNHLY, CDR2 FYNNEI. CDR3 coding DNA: TGTGCCAACAGTGAATTTCCGGTAACGTATAGCAAACAGCCCCAGCATTTT. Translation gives CANSEFPVTYSKQPQHF.

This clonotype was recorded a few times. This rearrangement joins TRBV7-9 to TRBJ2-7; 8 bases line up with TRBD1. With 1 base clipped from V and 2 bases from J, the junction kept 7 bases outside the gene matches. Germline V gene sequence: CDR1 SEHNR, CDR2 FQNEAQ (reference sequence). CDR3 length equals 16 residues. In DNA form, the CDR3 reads TGTGCCAGCAGCTTAGGGGAAGGGGACAGGCCCTACGAGCAGTACTTC. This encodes CASSLGEGDRPYEQYF.